The following is a TCR beta chain sequence with its context. Produced via immunoSEQ multiplex PCR; TCRdb's table is partial and in-frame only. The sample has roughly 48,000 clones, roughly four fifths seen once; the top ten hold more than 2%. Per germline, CDR1 GTSNPN and CDR2 SVGIG (reference sequence). With 5 bases removed from V and 1 base from J, the gap between germline ends came to 11 bases. The CDR3 consists of 14 residues. This entry belongs to a study of OX40 agonist ivuxolimab in advanced cancers. Study context: Partial response was recorded in three patients: one hepatocellular carcinoma and two cutaneous melanoma cases.

This specimen was CD4+ or CD8+ T cells sorted from blood, taken in a trial of the OX40 agonist ivuxolimab. The receptor was derived from an adult with an advanced solid tumor such as melanoma, head and neck, liver or kidney cancer. This sequence joins TRBV30 and TRBJ2-2; tentative D call: TRBD2 (6 bases). The CDR3 is CAWGGDLNTGELFF. The CDR3, as DNA: TGTGCCTGGGGAGGGGACCTGAACACCGGGGAGCTGTTTTTT.